A single sample is the source of the 2 T cell receptor beta chains below, sequenced in a study of blood T cell repertoires in COVID-19. Sequencing was performed with immunoSEQ multiplex PCR; in TCRdb, only in-frame clones are kept and a portion is missing. The sample gives 100,000 to 110,000 clones, roughly 90% of which show up once; over 2% is in the top ten. The sequenced material came from peripheral blood. These receptors all come from a man in his fifties or sixties with active COVID-19.

J is TRBJ2-1 and V is TRBV11-3; TRBD2 agrees at 9 bases. The V segment lost 3 bases and the J segment 6 bases; nucleotides outside the gene matches: 6. CDR1 is SGHNT, CDR2 YENEEA, per germline. CDR3 length: 15 residues. The CDR3, as DNA: TGTGCCAGCAGCTTCTCTAGCGGGGCCGGCAATGAGCAGTTCTTC. Translation: CASSFSSGAGNEQFF.

The J gene is TRBJ2-7, the V gene TRBV21-1; the table names TRBD1, a call not compared with the DNA. TRBV21-1 is given as a pseudogene. The CDR3 covers 15 residues. The CDR3 spells CASSRGWTGPSVQYV. CDR3 nucleotide sequence: TGTGCCAGCAGCAGGGGGTGGACAGGACCCTCTGTGCAGTACGTC.